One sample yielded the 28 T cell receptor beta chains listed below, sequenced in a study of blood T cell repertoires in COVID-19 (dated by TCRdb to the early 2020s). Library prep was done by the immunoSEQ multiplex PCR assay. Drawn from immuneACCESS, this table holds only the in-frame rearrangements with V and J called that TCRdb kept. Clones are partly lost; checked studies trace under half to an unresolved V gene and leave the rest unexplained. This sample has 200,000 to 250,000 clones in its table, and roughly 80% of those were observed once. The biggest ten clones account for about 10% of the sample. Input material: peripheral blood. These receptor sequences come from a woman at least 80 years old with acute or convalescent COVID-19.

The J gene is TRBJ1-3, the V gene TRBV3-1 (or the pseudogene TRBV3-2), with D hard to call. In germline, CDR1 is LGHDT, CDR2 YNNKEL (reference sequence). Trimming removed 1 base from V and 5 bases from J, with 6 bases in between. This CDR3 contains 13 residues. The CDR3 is CASSQGARNTIYF. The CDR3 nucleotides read TGTGCCAGCAGCCAAGGGGCGAGAAACACCATATATTTT.

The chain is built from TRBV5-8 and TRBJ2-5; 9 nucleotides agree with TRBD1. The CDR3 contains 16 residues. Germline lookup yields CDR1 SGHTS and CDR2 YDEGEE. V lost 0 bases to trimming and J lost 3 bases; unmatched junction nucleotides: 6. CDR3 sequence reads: CASSLGQGVAKETQYF. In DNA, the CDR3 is TGTGCCAGCAGCTTGGGACAGGGGGTGGCGAAAGAGACCCAGTACTTC.

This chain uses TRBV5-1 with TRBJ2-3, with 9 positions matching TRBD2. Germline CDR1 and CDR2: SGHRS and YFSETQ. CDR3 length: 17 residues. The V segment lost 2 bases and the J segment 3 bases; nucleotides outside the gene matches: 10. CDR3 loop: CASSLSRTSVWTDTQYF. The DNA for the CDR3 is TGCGCCAGCAGCTTATCGCGGACTAGCGTTTGGACAGATACGCAGTATTTT.

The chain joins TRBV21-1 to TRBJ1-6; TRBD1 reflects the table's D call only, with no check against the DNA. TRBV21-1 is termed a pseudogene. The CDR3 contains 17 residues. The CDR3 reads CASTKSYGHPYNSPLHF. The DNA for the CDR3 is TGTGCCAGCACCAAATCCTACGGACACCCCTATAATTCACCCCTCCACTTT.

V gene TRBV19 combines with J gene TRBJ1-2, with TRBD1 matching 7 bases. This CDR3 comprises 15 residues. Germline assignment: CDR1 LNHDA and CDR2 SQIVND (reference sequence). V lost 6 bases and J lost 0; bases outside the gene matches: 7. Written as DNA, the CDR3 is TGTGCCAGTAGCCGCGGACAGGTCGCTAACTATGGCTACACCTTC. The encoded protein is CASSRGQVANYGYTF. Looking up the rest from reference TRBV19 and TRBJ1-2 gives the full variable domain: DGGITQSPKYLFRKEGQNVTLSCEQNLNHDAMYWYRQDPGQGLRLIYYSQIVNDFQKGDIAEGYSVSREKKESFPLTVTSAQKNPTAFYLCASSRGQVANYGYTFGSGTRLTVV.

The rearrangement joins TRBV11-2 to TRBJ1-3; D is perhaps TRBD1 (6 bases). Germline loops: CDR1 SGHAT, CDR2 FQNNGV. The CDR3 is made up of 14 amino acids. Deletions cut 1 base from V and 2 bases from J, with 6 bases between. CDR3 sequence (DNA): TGTGCCAGCAGCTTAGGGACAGCTGGAAACACCATATATTTT. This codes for CASSLGTAGNTIYF.

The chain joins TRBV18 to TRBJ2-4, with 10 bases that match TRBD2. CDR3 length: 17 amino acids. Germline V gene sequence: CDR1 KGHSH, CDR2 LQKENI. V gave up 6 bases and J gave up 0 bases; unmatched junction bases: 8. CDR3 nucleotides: TGTGCCAGCTCGCGGCTAGCGGGAGATGTAGCCAAAAACATTCAGTACTTC. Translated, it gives CASSRLAGDVAKNIQYF.

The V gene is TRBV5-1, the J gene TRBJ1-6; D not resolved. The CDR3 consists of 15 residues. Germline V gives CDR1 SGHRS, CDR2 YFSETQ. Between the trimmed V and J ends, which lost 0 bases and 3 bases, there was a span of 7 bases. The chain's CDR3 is CASSLDTSYNSPLHF. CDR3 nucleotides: TGCGCCAGCAGCTTGGACACAAGCTATAATTCACCCCTCCACTTT.

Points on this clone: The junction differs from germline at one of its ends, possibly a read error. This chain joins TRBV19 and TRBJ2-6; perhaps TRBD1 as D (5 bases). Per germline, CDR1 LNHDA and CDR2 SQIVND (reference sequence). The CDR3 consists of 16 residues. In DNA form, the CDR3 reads TGTGCCAGTAGGATAGACAGACTTCCTGGGGCCAACGTCCTGACTTTC. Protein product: CASRIDRLPGANVLTF.

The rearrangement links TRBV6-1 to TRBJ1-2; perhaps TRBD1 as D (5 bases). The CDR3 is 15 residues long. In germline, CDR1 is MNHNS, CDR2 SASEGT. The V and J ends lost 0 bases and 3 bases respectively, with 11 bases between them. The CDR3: CASSEASGGDYGYTF. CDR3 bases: TGTGCCAGCAGTGAAGCGTCTGGGGGGGACTATGGCTACACCTTC.

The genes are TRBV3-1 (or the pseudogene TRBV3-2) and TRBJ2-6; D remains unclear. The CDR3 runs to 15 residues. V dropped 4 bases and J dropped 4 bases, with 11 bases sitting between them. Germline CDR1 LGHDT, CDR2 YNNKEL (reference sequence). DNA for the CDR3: TGTGCCAGCAGCCCCCTGGCATACGGGGCCAACGTCCTGACTTTC. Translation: CASSPLAYGANVLTF.

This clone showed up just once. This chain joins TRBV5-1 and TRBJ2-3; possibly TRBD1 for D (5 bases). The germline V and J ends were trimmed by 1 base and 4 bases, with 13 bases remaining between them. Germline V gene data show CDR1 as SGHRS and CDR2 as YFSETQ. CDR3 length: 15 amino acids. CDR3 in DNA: TGCGCCAGCAGCTTGCAAGGGGTATCGGCAGATACGCAGTATTTT. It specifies CASSLQGVSADTQYF. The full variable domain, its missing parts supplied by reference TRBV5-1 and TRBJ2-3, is KAGVTQTPRYLIKTRGQQVTLSCSPISGHRSVSWYQQTPGQGLQFLFEYFSETQRNKGNFPGRFSGRQFSNSRSEMNVSTLELGDSALYLCASSLQGVSADTQYFGPGTRLTVL.

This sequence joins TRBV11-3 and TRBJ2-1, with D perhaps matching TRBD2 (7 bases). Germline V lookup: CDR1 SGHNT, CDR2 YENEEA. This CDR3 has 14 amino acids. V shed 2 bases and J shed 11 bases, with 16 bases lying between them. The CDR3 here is CASSLYREGGKQFF. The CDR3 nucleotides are TGTGCCAGCAGCTTATACCGTGAGGGGGGGAAGCAGTTCTTC.

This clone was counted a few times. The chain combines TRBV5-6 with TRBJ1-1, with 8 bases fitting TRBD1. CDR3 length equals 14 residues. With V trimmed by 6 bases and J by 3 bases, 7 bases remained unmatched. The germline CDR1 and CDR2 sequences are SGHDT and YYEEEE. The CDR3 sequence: CASIVRGQYTEAFF. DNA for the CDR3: TGTGCCAGCATAGTCAGGGGGCAGTACACTGAAGCTTTCTTT. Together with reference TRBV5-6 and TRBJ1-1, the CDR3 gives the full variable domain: DAGVTQSPTHLIKTRGQQVTLRCSPKSGHDTVSWYQQALGQGPQFIFQYYEEEERQRGNFPDRFSGHQFPNYSSELNVNALLLGDSALYLCASIVRGQYTEAFFGQGTRLTVV.

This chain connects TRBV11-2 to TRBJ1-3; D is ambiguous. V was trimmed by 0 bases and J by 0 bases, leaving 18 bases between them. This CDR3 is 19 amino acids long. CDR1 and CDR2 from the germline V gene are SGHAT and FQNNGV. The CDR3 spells CASSLDGLATGASGNTIYF. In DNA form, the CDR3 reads TGTGCCAGCAGCTTAGATGGGTTAGCCACCGGAGCCTCTGGAAACACCATATATTTT.

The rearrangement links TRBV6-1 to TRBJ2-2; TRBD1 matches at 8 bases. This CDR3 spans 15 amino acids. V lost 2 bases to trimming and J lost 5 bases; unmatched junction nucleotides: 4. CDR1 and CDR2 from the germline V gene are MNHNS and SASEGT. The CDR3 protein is CASSEQGAHTGELFF. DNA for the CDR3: TGTGCCAGCAGTGAACAGGGGGCCCATACCGGGGAGCTGTTTTTT.

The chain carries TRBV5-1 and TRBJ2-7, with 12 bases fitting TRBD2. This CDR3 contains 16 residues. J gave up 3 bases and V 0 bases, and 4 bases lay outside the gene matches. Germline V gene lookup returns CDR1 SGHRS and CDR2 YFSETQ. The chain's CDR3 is CASSLALAGGSYEQYF. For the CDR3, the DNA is TGCGCCAGCAGCTTGGCACTAGCGGGAGGAAGCTACGAGCAGTACTTC.

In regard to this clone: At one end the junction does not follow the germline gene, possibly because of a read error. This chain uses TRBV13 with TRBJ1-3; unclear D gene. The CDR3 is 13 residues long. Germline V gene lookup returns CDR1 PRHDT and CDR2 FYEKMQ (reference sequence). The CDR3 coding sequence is TGTGCCAGCAGCTTATATCGGGGAAGCACCATATATTTT. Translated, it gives CASSLYRGSTIYF.

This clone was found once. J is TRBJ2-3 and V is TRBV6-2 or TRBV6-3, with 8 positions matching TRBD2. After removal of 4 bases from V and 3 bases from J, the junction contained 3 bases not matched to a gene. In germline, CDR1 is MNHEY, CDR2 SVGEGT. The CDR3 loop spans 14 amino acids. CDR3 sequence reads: CASSSGRGTDTQYF. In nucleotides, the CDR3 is TGTGCCAGCAGTTCCGGGAGGGGGACAGATACGCAGTATTTT.

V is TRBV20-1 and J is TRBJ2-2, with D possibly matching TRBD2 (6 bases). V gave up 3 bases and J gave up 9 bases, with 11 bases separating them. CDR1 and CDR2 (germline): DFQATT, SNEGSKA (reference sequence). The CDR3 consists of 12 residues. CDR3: CSASKGGRELFF. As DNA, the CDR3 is TGCAGTGCTAGTAAGGGCGGGAGGGAGCTGTTTTTT.

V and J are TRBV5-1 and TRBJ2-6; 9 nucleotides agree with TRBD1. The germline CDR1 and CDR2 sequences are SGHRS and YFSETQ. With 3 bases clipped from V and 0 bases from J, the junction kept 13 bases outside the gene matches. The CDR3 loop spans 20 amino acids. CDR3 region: CASSSEDRGVLDSGANVLTF. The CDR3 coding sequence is TGCGCCAGCAGCTCTGAAGACAGGGGGGTATTGGACTCTGGGGCCAACGTCCTGACTTTC. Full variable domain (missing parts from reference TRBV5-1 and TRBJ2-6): KAGVTQTPRYLIKTRGQQVTLSCSPISGHRSVSWYQQTPGQGLQFLFEYFSETQRNKGNFPGRFSGRQFSNSRSEMNVSTLELGDSALYLCASSSEDRGVLDSGANVLTFGAGSRLTVL.

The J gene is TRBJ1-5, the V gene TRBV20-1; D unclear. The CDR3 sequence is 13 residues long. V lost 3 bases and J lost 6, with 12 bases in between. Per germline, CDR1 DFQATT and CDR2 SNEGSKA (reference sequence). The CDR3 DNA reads TGCAGTGCTAGTCCTCATCCCGGTCAGCCCCAGCATTTT. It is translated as CSASPHPGQPQHF.

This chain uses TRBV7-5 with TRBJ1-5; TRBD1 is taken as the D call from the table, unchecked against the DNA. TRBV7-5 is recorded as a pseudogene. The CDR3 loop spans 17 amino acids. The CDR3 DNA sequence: TGTGCCAGAAGTGCTAGAACAGGGGGCCCCTCAAGACAGCCCCAGCATTTT. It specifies CARSARTGGPSRQPQHF.

For the CDR3, the DNA is TGTGCCAGCAGTTTATCGGTTAACACTGAAGCTTTCTTT. The encoded protein is CASSLSVNTEAFF. The chain joins TRBV12-3 or TRBV12-4 to TRBJ1-1; no firm D call. V was cut by 2 bases and J by 2 bases, with 6 bases left in between. The CDR3 extends over 13 amino acids.

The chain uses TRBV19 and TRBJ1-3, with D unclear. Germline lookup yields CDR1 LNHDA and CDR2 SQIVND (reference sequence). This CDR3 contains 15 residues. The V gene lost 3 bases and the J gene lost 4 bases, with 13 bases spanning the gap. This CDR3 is CASSIAREAGNTIYF. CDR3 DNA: TGTGCCAGTAGTATCGCGAGGGAGGCGGGAAACACCATATATTTT.

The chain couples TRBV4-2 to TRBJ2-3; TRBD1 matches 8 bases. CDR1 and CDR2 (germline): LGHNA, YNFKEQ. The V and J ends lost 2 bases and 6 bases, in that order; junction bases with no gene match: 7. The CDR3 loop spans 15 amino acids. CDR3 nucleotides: TGTGCCAGCAGCCAAAATGGACAGGGTATTGATACGCAGTATTTT. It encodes CASSQNGQGIDTQYF.

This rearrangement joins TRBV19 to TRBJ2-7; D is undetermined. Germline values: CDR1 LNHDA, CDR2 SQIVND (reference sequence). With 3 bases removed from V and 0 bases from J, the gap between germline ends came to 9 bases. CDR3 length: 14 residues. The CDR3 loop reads CASSMMASSYEQYF. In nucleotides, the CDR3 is TGTGCCAGTAGTATGATGGCAAGCTCCTACGAGCAGTACTTC.

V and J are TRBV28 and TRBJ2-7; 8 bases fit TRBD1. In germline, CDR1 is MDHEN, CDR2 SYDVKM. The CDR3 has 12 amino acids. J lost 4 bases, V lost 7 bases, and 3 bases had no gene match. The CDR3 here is CASMGQVYEQYF. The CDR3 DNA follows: TGTGCCAGCATGGGACAGGTTTACGAGCAGTACTTC.